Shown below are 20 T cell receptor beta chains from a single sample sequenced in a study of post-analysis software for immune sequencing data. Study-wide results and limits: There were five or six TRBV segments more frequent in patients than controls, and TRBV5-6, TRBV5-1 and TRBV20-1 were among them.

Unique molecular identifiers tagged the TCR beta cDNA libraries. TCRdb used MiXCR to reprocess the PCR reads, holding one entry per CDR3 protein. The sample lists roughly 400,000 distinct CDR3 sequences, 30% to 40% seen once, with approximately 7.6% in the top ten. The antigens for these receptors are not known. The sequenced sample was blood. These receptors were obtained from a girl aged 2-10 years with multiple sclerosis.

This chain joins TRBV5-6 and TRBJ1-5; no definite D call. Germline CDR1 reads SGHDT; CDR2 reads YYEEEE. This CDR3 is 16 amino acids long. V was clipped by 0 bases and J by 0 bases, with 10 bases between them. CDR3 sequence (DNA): TGTGCCAGCAGCTTGGGTGGGCTGTTTAGCAATCAGCCCCAGCATTTT. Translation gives CASSLGGLFSNQPQHF. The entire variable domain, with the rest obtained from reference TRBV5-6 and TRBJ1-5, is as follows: DAGVTQSPTHLIKTRGQQVTLRCSPKSGHDTVSWYQQALGQGPQFIFQYYEEEERQRGNFPDRFSGHQFPNYSSELNVNALLLGDSALYLCASSLGGLFSNQPQHFGDGTRLSIL.

The CDR3 region is CASSRGSTYGETQYF. CDR3 DNA sequence: TGTGCCAGCAGCCGGGGGTCTACCTACGGGGAGACCCAGTACTTC. The genes are TRBV7-9 and TRBJ2-5, with D possibly being TRBD2 (6 bases). Germline assignment: CDR1 SEHNR and CDR2 FQNEAQ (reference sequence). The CDR3 runs to 15 residues. V was shortened by 5 bases and J by 5 bases, with 18 bases between the two germline ends.

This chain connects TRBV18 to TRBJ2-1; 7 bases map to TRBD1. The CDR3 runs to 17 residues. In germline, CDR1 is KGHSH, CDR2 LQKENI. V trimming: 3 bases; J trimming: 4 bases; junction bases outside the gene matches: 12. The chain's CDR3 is CASSPLRTGRSYNEQFF. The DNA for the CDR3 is TGTGCCAGCTCACCCTTACGGACAGGACGGTCTTACAATGAGCAGTTCTTC.

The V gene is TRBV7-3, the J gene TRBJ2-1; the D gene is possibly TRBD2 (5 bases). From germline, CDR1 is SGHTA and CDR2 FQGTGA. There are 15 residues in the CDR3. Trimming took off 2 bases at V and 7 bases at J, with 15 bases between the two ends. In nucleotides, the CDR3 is TGTGCCAGCAGCTTACAGGCGGGCCCCTTGAATGAGCAGTTCTTC. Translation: CASSLQAGPLNEQFF.

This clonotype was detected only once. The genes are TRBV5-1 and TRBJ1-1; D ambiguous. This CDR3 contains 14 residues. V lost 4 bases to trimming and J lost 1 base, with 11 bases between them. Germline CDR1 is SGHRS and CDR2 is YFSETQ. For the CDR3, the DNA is TGCGCCAGCAGCACCGGGTCGTCGAACACTGAAGCTTTCTTT. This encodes CASSTGSSNTEAFF. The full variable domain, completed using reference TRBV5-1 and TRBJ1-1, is KAGVTQTPRYLIKTRGQQVTLSCSPISGHRSVSWYQQTPGQGLQFLFEYFSETQRNKGNFPGRFSGRQFSNSRSEMNVSTLELGDSALYLCASSTGSSNTEAFFGQGTRLTVV.

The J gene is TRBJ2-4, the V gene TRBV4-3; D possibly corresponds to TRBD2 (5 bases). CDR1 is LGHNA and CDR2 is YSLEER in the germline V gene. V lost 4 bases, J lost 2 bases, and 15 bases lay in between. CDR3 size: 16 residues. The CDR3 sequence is CASSPQGRGPKNIQYF. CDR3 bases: TGCGCCAGCAGCCCCCAAGGTCGGGGTCCCAAAAACATTCAGTACTTC.

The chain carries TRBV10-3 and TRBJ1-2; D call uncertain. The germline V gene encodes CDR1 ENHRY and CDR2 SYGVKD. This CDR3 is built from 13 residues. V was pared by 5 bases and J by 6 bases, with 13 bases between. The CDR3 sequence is CAISLAGSNGYTF. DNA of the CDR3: TGTGCCATCAGTCTGGCGGGTTCGAATGGCTACACCTTC.

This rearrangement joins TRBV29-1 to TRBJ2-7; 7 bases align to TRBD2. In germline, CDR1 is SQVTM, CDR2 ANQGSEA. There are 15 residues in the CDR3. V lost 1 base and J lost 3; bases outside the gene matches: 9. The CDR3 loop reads CSVEAREGLYYEQYF. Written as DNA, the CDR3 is TGCAGCGTTGAAGCCAGGGAGGGACTCTACTACGAGCAGTACTTC.

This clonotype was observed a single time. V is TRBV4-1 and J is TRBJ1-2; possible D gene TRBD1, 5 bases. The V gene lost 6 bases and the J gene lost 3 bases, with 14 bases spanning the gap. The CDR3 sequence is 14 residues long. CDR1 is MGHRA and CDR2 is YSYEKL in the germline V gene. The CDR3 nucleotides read TGCGCCAGCAGTATAAATCCGACAGACTATGGCTACACCTTC. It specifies CASSINPTDYGYTF.

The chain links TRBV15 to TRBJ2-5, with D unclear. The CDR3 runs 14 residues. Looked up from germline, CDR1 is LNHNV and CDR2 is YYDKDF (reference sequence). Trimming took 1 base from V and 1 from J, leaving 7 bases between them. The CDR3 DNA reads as TGTGCCACCAGCAGAGTGGGGTTCCAAGAGACCCAGTACTTC. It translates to CATSRVGFQETQYF.

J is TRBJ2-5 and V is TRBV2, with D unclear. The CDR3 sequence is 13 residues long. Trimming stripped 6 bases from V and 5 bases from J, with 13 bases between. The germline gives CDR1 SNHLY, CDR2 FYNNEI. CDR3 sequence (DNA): TGTGCCAGCAGCATTCTTGCTGGGGAGACCCAGTACTTC. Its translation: CASSILAGETQYF. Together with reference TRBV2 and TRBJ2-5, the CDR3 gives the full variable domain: EPEVTQTPSHQVTQMGQEVILRCVPISNHLYFYWYRQILGQKVEFLVSFYNNEISEKSEIFDDQFSVERPDGSNFTLKIRSTKLEDSAMYFCASSILAGETQYFGPGTRLLVL.

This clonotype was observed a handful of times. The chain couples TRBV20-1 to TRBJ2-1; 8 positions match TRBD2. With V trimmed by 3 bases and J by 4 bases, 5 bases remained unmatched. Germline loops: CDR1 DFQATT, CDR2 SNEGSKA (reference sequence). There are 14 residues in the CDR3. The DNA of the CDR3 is TGCAGTGCTAGCAGGACTAGCACTTACAATGAGCAGTTCTTC. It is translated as CSASRTSTYNEQFF.

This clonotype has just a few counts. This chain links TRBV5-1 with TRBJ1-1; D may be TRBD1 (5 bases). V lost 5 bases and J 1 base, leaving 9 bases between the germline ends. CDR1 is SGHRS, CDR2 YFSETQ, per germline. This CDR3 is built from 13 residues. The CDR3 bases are TGCGCCAGCAGATACAGGACGAACACTGAAGCTTTCTTT. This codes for CASRYRTNTEAFF.

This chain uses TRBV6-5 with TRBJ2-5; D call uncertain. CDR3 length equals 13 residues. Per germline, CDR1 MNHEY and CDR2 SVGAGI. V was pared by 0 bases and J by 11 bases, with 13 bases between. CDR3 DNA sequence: TGTGCCAGCAGTTACTCGAACATCGGCGTGCAGTACTTC. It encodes CASSYSNIGVQYF.

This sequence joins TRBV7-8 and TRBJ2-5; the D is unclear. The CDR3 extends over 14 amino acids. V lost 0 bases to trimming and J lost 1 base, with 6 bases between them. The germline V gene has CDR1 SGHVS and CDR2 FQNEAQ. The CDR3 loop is CASSLAVGQETQYF. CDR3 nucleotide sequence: TGTGCCAGCAGCTTAGCAGTAGGCCAAGAGACCCAGTACTTC. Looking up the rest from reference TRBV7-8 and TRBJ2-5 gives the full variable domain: GAGVSQSPRYKVAKRGQDVALRCDPISGHVSLFWYQQALGQGPEFLTYFQNEAQLDKSGLPSDRFFAERPEGSVSTLKIQRTQQEDSAVYLCASSLAVGQETQYFGPGTRLLVL.

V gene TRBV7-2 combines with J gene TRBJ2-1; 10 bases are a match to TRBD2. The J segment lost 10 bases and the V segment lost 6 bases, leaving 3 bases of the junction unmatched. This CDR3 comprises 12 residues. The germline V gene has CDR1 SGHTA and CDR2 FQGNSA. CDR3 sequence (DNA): TGTGCCAGCAGTAAGCGGGGGGGAGAGCAGTTCTTC. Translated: CASSKRGGEQFF.

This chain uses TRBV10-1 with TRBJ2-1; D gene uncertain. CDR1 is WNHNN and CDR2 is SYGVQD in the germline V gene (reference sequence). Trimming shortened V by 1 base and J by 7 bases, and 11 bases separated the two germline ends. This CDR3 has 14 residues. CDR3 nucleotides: TGCGCCAGCAGTGAGTTCGCCTCGTCAAATGAGCAGTTCTTC. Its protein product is CASSEFASSNEQFF.

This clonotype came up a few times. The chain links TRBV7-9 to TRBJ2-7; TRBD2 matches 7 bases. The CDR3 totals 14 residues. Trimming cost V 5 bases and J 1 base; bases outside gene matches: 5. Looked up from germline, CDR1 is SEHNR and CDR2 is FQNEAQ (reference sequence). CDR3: CASSARGGSYEQYF. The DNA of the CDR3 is TGTGCCAGCAGCGCACGCGGGGGATCCTACGAGCAGTACTTC. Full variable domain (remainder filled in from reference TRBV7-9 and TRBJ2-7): DTGVSQNPRHKITKRGQNVTFRCDPISEHNRLYWYRQTLGQGPEFLTYFQNEAQLEKSRLLSDRFSAERPKGSFSTLEIQRTEQGDSAMYLCASSARGGSYEQYFGPGTRLTVT.

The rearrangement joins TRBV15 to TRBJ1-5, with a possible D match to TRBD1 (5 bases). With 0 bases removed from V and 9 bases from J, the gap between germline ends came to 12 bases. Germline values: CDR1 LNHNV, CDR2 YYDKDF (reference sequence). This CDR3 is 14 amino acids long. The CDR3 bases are TGTGCCACCAGCAGAGATCGGGGGTACGGGCCCCAGCATTTT. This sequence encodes CATSRDRGYGPQHF.

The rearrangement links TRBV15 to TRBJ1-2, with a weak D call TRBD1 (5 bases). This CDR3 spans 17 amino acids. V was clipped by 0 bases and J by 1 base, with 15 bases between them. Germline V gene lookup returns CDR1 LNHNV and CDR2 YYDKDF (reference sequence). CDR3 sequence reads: CATSRDSVGAHNYGYTF. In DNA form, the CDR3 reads TGTGCCACCAGCAGAGATTCGGTAGGGGCCCATAACTATGGCTACACCTTC.